This T cell receptor gamma chain stems from a study of γδ T cells in repeated Plasmodium falciparum infection. Sequencing covered both gamma and delta TCR chains per sample. TCRdb reanalysed the multiplex PCR reads via CATT. The sample lists 30,000 or so gamma-chain clones; over 1.1% were seen once. This clone came up a few times. The antigen remains undetermined. The protein recorded in TCRdb matches a much larger clone and deviates from this DNA's translation at residue 3, suggesting a read error; the protein here is obtained by translating the DNA. Germline V CDR1 and CDR2: GITISATS, ISYDGTV (reference sequence). This CDR3 contains 18 residues. Flow sorting of PBMC yielded separate Vgamma9/Vdelta2+ and Vdelta2-negative gammadelta T cell populations for bulk repertoire analysis. Study observations and caveats: Vdelta2-negative gammadelta repertoires appeared less diverse and less shared in Malian than Australian children. Many TCRgamma sequences overlapped between individuals in stable Vgamma9/Vdelta2+ repertoires.

This sequence originates from a pool of human donors (malaria-infected and uninfected, not separated). This chain connects TRGV9 to TRGJP. The J gene was not available in TCRdb and was assigned here by matching the DNA to germline segments. The sequenced sample was gamma-delta T cells from blood. The CDR3 loop reads CASWEVEMRELGKKIKVF. CDR3 coding DNA: TGTGCCTCGTGGGAGGTGGAGATGAGAGAGTTGGGCAAAAAAATCAAGGTATTT.